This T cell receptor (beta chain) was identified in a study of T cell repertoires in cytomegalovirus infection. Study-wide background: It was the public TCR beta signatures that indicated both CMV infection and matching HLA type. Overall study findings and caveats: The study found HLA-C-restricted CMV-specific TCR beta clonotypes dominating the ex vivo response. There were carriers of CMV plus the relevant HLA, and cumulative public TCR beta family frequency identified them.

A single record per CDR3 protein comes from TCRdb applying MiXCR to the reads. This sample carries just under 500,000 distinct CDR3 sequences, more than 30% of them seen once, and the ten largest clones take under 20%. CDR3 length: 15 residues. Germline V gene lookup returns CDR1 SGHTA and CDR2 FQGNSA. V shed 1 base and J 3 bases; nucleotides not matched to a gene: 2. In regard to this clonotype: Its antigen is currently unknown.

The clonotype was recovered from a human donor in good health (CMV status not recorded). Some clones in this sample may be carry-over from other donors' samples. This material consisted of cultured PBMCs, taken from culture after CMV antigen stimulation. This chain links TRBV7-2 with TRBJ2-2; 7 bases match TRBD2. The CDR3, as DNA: TGTGCCAGCAGCTTAGGGACTAGAGACACCGGGGAGCTGTTTTTT. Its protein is CASSLGTRDTGELFF.